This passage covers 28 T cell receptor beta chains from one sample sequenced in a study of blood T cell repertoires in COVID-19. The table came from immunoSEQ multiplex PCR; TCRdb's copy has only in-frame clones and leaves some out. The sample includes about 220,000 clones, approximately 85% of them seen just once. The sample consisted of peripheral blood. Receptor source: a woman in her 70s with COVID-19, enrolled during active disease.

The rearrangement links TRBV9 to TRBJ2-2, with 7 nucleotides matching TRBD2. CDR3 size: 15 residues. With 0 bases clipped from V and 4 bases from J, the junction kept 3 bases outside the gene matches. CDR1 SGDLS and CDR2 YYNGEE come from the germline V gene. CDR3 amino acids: CASSVGERGTGELFF. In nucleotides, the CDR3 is TGTGCCAGCAGCGTAGGTGAGCGGGGCACCGGGGAGCTGTTTTTT.

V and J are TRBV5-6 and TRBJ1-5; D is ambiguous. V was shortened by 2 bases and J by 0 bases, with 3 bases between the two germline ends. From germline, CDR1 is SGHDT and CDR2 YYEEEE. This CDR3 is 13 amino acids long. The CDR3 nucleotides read TGTGCCAGCAGCTTCGGTAGCAATCAGCCCCAGCATTTT. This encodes CASSFGSNQPQHF.

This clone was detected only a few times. CDR3 loop: CASSLRSNTEAFF. CDR3 DNA: TGTGCCAGCAGCTTACGAAGCAACACTGAAGCTTTCTTT. This rearrangement joins TRBV7-9 to TRBJ1-1; D call uncertain. Germline V gene data show CDR1 as SEHNR and CDR2 as FQNEAQ (reference sequence). The CDR3 extends over 13 amino acids. Between the trimmed V and J ends, which lost 2 bases and 2 bases, there was a span of 6 bases.

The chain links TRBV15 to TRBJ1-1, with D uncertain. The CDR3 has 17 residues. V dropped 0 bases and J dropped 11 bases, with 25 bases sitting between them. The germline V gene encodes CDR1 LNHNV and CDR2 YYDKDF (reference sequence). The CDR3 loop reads CATSRDAPRTAFGKAFF. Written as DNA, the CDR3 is TGTGCCACCAGCAGAGACGCCCCCCGGACGGCCTTCGGGAAGGCTTTCTTT.

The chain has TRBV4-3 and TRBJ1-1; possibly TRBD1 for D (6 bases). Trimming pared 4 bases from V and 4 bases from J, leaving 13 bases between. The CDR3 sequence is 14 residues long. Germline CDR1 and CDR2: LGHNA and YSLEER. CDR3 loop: CASSRGGEGTEAFF. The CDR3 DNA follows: TGCGCCAGCAGCCGAGGGGGAGAAGGCACTGAAGCTTTCTTT.

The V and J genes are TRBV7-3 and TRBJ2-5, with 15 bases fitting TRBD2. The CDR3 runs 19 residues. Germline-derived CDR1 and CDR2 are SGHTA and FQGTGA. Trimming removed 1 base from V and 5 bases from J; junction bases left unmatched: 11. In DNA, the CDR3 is TGTGCCAGCAGCTTAATCCCACGGACTAGCGGGGGGGCTGGTGAGACCCAGTACTTC. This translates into CASSLIPRTSGGAGETQYF.

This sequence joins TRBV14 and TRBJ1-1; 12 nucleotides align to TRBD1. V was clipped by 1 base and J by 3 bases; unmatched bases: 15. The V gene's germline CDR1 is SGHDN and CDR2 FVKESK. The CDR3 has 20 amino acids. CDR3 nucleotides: TGTGCCAGCAGCCAAGCGGGACAGGGGGCCCTACATCCCTTAGACACTGAAGCTTTCTTT. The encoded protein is CASSQAGQGALHPLDTEAFF. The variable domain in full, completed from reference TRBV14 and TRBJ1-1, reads EAGVTQFPSHSVIEKGQTVTLRCDPISGHDNLYWYRRVMGKEIKFLLHFVKESKQDESGMPNNRFLAERTGGTYSTLKVQPAELEDSGVYFCASSQAGQGALHPLDTEAFFGQGTRLTVV.

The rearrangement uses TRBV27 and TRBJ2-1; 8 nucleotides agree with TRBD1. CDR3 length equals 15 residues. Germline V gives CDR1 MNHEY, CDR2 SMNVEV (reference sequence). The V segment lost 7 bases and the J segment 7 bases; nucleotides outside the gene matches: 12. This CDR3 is CASTHATGVGNEQFF. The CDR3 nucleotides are TGTGCCAGCACCCACGCGACAGGGGTGGGGAATGAGCAGTTCTTC.

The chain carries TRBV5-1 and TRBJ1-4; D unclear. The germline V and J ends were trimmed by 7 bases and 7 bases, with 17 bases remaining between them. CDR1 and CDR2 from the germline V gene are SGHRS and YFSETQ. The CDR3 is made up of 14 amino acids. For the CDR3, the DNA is TGCGCCAGCTCCCTCGGGGATGGGTTTGAAAAACTGTTTTTT. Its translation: CASSLGDGFEKLFF.

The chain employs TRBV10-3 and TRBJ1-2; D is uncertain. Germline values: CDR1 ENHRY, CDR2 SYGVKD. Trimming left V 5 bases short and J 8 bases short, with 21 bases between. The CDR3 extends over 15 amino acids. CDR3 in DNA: TGTGCCATCAGTCTCGGGGAACTCTTTCTCTCGGGCTACACCTTC. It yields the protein CAISLGELFLSGYTF.

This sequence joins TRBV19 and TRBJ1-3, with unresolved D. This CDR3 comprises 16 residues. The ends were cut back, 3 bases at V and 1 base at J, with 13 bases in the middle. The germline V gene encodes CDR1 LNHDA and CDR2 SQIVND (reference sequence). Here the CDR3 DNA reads TGTGCCAGTAGTATGCATCACGGGGAGTCTGGAAACACCATATATTTT. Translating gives CASSMHHGESGNTIYF.

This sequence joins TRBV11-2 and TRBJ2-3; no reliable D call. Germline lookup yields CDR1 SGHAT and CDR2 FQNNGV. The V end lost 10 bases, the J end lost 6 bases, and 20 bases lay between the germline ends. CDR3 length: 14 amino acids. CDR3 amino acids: CATSRSTVGDTQYF. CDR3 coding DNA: TGTGCCACCAGTAGGTCCACCGTCGGGGATACGCAGTATTTT.

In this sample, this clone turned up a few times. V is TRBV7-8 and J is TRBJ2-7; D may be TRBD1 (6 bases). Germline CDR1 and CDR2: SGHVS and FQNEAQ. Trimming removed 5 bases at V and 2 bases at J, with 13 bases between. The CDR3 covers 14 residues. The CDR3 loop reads CASSHGQTTYEQYF. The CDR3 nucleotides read TGTGCCAGCAGCCACGGACAGACTACCTACGAGCAGTACTTC.

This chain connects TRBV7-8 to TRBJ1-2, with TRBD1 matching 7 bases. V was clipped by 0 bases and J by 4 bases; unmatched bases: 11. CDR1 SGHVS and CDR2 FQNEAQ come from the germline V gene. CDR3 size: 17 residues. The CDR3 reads CASSLAGAEGQAYGYTF. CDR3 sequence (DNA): TGTGCCAGCAGCTTAGCGGGGGCTGAAGGACAGGCCTATGGCTACACCTTC. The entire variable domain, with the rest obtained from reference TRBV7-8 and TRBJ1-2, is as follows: GAGVSQSPRYKVAKRGQDVALRCDPISGHVSLFWYQQALGQGPEFLTYFQNEAQLDKSGLPSDRFFAERPEGSVSTLKIQRTQQEDSAVYLCASSLAGAEGQAYGYTFGSGTRLTVV.

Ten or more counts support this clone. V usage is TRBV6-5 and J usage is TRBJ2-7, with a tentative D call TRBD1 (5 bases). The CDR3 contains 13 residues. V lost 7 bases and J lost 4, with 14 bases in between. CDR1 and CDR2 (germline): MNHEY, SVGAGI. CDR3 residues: CASTTAGRYEQYF. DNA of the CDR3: TGTGCCAGCACCACGGCAGGGCGGTACGAGCAGTACTTC.

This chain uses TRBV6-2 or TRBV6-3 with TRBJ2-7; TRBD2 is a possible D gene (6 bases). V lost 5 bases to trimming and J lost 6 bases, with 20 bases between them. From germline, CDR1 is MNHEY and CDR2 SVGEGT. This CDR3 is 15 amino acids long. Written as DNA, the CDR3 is TGTGCCAGCAGTGACCCCGGGACTGGAAGAGGCGAGCAGTACTTC. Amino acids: CASSDPGTGRGEQYF.

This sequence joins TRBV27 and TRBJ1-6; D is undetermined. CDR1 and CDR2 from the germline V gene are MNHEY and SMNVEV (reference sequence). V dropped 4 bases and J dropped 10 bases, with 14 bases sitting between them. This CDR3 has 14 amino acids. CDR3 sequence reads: CASSSQRTGSPLHF. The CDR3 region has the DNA TGTGCCAGCAGTTCCCAGCGGACGGGATCACCCCTCCACTTT.

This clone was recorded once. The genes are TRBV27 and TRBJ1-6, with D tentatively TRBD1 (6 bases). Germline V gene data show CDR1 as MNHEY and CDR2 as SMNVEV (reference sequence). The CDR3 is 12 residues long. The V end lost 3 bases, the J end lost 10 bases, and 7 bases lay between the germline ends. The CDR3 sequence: CASSFQGSPLHF. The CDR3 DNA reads TGTGCCAGCAGTTTCCAGGGGTCACCCCTCCACTTT.

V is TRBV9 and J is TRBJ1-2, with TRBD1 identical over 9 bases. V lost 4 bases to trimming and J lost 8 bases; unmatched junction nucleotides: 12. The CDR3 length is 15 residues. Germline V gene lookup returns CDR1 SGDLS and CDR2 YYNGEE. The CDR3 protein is CASSPTRDRVTGYTF. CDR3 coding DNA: TGTGCCAGCAGCCCAACGAGGGACAGGGTGACCGGCTACACCTTC.

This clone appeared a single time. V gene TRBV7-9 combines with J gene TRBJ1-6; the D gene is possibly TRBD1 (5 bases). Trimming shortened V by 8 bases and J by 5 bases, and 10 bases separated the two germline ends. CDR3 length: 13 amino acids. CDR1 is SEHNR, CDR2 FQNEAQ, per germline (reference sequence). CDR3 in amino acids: CASAGRNNSPLHF. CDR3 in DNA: TGTGCCAGCGCGGGACGGAATAATTCACCCCTCCACTTT.

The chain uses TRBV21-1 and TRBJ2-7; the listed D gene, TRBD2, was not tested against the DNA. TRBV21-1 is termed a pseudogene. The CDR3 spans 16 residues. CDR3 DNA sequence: TGTGCCAGCAGCAAAACCGGGACTAGCGCCTCCTACGAGCAGTACTTC. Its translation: CASSKTGTSASYEQYF.

The CDR3 reads CASSTSGGLPSGELFF. Written as DNA, the CDR3 is TGTGCCAGCAGCACTAGCGGGGGGCTTCCCTCCGGGGAGCTGTTTTTT. This chain joins TRBV7-2 and TRBJ2-2; 12 bases agree with TRBD2. J was trimmed by 6 bases and V by 5 bases; bases with no gene match: 7. CDR1 and CDR2 (germline): SGHTA, FQGNSA. CDR3 length: 16 amino acids.

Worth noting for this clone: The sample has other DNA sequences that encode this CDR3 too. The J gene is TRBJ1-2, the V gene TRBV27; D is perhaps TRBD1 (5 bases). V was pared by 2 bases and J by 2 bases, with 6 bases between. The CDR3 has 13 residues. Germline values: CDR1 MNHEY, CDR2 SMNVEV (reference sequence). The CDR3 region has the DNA TGTGCCAGCAGTTTAAGGGGAAACTATGGCTACACCTTC. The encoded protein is CASSLRGNYGYTF.

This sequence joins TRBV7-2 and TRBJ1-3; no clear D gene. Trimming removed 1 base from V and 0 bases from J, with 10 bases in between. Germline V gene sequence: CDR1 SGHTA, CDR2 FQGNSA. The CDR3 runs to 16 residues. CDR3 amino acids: CASSLEIASSGNTIYF. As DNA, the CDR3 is TGTGCCAGCAGCTTAGAGATAGCCTCCTCTGGAAACACCATATATTTT. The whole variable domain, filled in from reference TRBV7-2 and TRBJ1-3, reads GAGVSQSPSNKVTEKGKDVELRCDPISGHTALYWYRQSLGQGLEFLIYFQGNSAPDKSGLPSDRFSAERTGGSVSTLTIQRTQQEDSAVYLCASSLEIASSGNTIYFGEGSWLTVV.

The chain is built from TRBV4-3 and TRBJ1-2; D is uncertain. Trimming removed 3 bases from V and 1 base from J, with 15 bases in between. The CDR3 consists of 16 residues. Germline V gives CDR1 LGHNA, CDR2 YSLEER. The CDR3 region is CASSHEGHGGNYGYTF. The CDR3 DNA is TGCGCCAGCAGCCACGAAGGCCACGGCGGTAACTATGGCTACACCTTC.

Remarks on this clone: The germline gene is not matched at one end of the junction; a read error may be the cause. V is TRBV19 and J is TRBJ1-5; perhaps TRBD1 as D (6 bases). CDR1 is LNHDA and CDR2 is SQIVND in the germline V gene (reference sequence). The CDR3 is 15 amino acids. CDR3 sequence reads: CAGSIQGSSNQPQHF. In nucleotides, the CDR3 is TGTGCCGGTAGTATACAGGGTTCTAGCAATCAGCCCCAGCATTTT.

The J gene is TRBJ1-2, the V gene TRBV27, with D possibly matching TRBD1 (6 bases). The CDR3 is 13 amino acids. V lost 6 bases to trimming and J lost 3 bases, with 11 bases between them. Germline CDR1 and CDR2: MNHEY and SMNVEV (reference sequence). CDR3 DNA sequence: TGTGCCAGCAGACGGGGGGGCTACTATGGCTACACCTTC. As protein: CASRRGGYYGYTF.

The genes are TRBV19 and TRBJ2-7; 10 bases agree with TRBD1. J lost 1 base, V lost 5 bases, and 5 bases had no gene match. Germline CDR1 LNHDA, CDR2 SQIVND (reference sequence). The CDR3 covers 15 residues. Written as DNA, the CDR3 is TGTGCCAGTAGTGGAACGGGACAGGGGTCCTACGAGCAGTACTTC. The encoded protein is CASSGTGQGSYEQYF. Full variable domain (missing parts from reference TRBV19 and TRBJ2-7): DGGITQSPKYLFRKEGQNVTLSCEQNLNHDAMYWYRQDPGQGLRLIYYSQIVNDFQKGDIAEGYSVSREKKESFPLTVTSAQKNPTAFYLCASSGTGQGSYEQYFGPGTRLTVT.